These 23 T cell receptor beta chains originate from one sample sequenced in a study of monozygotic twins with cystic fibrosis (dated by TCRdb to the early 2020s). Library method: the immunoSEQ multiplex PCR assay. As stored in TCRdb, this immuneACCESS dataset retains in-frame rearrangements with V and J assigned. A fraction of the clones does not appear; measured against another copy, unresolved V genes explain less than half of the discrepancy, and the remainder lacks a known reason. This sample comprises some 20,000 clones, approximately 97% of them detected only once. Approximately 1.8% of the sample lies in the top ten. Sequencing used blood. These receptors were collected from a woman under 40 with cystic fibrosis.

The V and J genes are TRBV29-1 and TRBJ2-5, with D maybe TRBD1 (8 bases). CDR3 size: 11 residues. Trimming stripped 7 bases from V and 9 bases from J, with 15 bases between. The germline V gene has CDR1 SQVTM and CDR2 ANQGSEA. CDR3 protein: CSGTGGGPQYF. CDR3 in DNA: TGCAGCGGAACAGGGGGGGGGCCCCAGTACTTC.

This clone was picked up one time. The chain couples TRBV7-9 to TRBJ1-1; D is possibly TRBD1 (5 bases). CDR1 and CDR2 (germline): SEHNR, FQNEAQ (reference sequence). The CDR3 is 15 amino acids. V was pared by 1 base and J by 4 bases, with 13 bases between. The CDR3 DNA sequence: TGTGCCAGCAGCTTAGGGGGCCTAGGGAGCACTGAAGCTTTCTTT. This codes for CASSLGGLGSTEAFF.

The chain employs TRBV7-2 and TRBJ2-5, with D maybe TRBD2 (7 bases). CDR1 is SGHTA and CDR2 is FQGNSA in the germline V gene. V lost 10 bases and J 4 bases, leaving 16 bases between the germline ends. CDR3 size: 13 residues. The CDR3 spells CAIRRGAVETQYF. The CDR3 nucleotides are TGTGCCATCAGACGGGGGGCGGTAGAGACCCAGTACTTC.

The chain recombines TRBV19 with TRBJ1-5; 10 bases align to TRBD1. This CDR3 spans 16 amino acids. The germline CDR1 and CDR2 sequences are LNHDA and SQIVND (reference sequence). The trim removed 9 bases at V and 2 bases at J, leaving 10 bases unmatched. For the CDR3, the DNA is TGTGCCAGCCACAGACAGGGGGCAATTGGCAATCAGCCCCAGCATTTT. Protein sequence: CASHRQGAIGNQPQHF.

In DNA form, the CDR3 reads TGTGCCAGCAGCACCGGACAGGCCGCAACTAATGAAAAACTGTTTTTT. It translates to CASSTGQAATNEKLFF. The gene calls are TRBV11-2 and TRBJ1-4; 7 nucleotides align to TRBD1. The V segment lost 5 bases and the J segment 0 bases; nucleotides outside the gene matches: 6. CDR3 size: 16 residues. Germline values: CDR1 SGHAT, CDR2 FQNNGV.

J is TRBJ1-6 and V is TRBV7-2, with D unresolved. Germline CDR1 and CDR2: SGHTA and FQGNSA. Trimming cost V 3 bases and J 7 bases, with 16 bases left between them. There are 16 residues in the CDR3. This chain's CDR3 is CASSFPPRQPNSPLHF. CDR3 sequence (DNA): TGTGCCAGCAGCTTCCCCCCCCGGCAGCCAAATTCACCCCTCCACTTT.

The rearrangement uses TRBV19 and TRBJ1-6, with D unclear. This CDR3 spans 15 amino acids. The germline CDR1 and CDR2 sequences are LNHDA and SQIVND (reference sequence). V was pared by 4 bases and J by 5 bases, with 12 bases between. CDR3 nucleotides: TGTGCCAGTAGTAAGCAGGACCATGATAATTCACCCCTCCACTTT. Protein product: CASSKQDHDNSPLHF.

The chain is built from TRBV25-1 and TRBJ2-1; D is unresolved. The CDR3 loop spans 12 amino acids. Trimming pared 5 bases from V and 5 bases from J, leaving 7 bases between. CDR1 is MGHDK and CDR2 is SYGVNS in the germline V gene. Written as DNA, the CDR3 is TGTGCCAGCAGTTTGGAGAACAATGAGCAGTTCTTC. Its translation: CASSLENNEQFF. Full variable domain (remainder filled in from reference TRBV25-1 and TRBJ2-1): EADIYQTPRYLVIGTGKKITLECSQTMGHDKMYWYQQDPGMELHLIHYSYGVNSTEKGDLSSESTVSRIRTEHFPLTLESARPSHTSQYLCASSLENNEQFFGPGTRLTVL.

The J gene is TRBJ1-5, the V gene TRBV7-6; 7 bases agree with TRBD1. The ends lost 6 bases at V and 0 bases at J; junction bases unmatched: 14. The CDR3 is 18 amino acids. CDR1 SGHVS and CDR2 FNYEAQ come from the germline V gene. CDR3 protein: CASSILAGGANSNQPQHF. CDR3 DNA sequence: TGTGCCAGCAGTATTCTAGCAGGGGGTGCAAATAGCAATCAGCCCCAGCATTTT. Using reference TRBV7-6 and TRBJ1-5 for the parts outside the CDR3, the full variable domain is GAGVSQSPRYKVTKRGQDVALRCDPISGHVSLYWYRQALGQGPEFLTYFNYEAQQDKSGLPNDRFSAERPEGSISTLTIQRTEQRDSAMYRCASSILAGGANSNQPQHFGDGTRLSIL.

The chain couples TRBV7-9 to TRBJ2-1; 8 nucleotides match TRBD2. CDR1 is SEHNR and CDR2 is FQNEAQ in the germline V gene (reference sequence). J lost 5 bases, V lost 5 bases, and 14 bases had no gene match. The CDR3 extends over 17 amino acids. The CDR3 region has the DNA TGTGCCAGCAGCCAGCGGGGGTCGGCAGACTACAACAATGAGCAGTTCTTC. It is translated as CASSQRGSADYNNEQFF.

The genes are TRBV28 and TRBJ2-7; no firm D call. There are 12 residues in the CDR3. V shed 1 base and J shed 2 bases, with 3 bases lying between them. Germline V gives CDR1 MDHEN, CDR2 SYDVKM. The CDR3 sequence: CASSLSAYEQYF. CDR3 nucleotides: TGTGCCAGCAGTTTATCTGCCTACGAGCAGTACTTC.

This clone was seen just once. The chain recombines TRBV5-6 with TRBJ2-7; maybe TRBD1 (6 bases). The CDR3 sequence is 15 residues long. Germline V lookup: CDR1 SGHDT, CDR2 YYEEEE. V lost 0 bases to trimming and J lost 7 bases, with 17 bases between them. This CDR3 reads CASSLAGQRFQEQYF. CDR3 coding DNA: TGTGCCAGCAGCTTGGCCGGACAGAGATTTCAAGAGCAGTACTTC.

This clone was detected once. This chain uses TRBV27 with TRBJ2-7, with D perhaps TRBD1 or TRBD2 (5 bases each). V was pared by 5 bases and J by 2 bases, with 13 bases between. Germline lookup yields CDR1 MNHEY and CDR2 SMNVEV (reference sequence). The CDR3 covers 14 residues. The CDR3 spells CASSPGREAYEQYF. Written as DNA, the CDR3 is TGTGCCAGCAGTCCGGGACGGGAAGCCTACGAGCAGTACTTC.

CDR3: CASSLEGLVSPLHF. Written as DNA, the CDR3 is TGTGCCAGCAGCTTAGAGGGCCTTGTATCACCCCTCCACTTT. This chain connects TRBV7-2 to TRBJ1-6; D not resolved. CDR1 and CDR2 from the germline V gene are SGHTA and FQGNSA. This CDR3 is built from 14 residues. V lost 1 base and J lost 10, with 11 bases in between.

The chain employs TRBV5-8 and TRBJ2-2, with a tentative D call TRBD2 (6 bases). Trimming shortened V by 5 bases and J by 0 bases, and 14 bases separated the two germline ends. In germline, CDR1 is SGHTS, CDR2 YDEGEE. This CDR3 spans 16 amino acids. The CDR3 is CASRDLATANTGELFF. The DNA of the CDR3 is TGTGCCAGCAGGGATCTAGCGACCGCGAACACCGGGGAGCTGTTTTTT.

V usage is TRBV5-1 and J usage is TRBJ2-5, with 10 bases that match TRBD1. Germline V gives CDR1 SGHRS, CDR2 YFSETQ. CDR3 length equals 17 residues. The V and J ends lost 0 bases and 5 bases, in that order; junction bases with no gene match: 10. In nucleotides, the CDR3 is TGCGCCAGCAGCTTGGCCGTAGGGGGACAGGGGCAGGAGACCCAGTACTTC. Translating gives CASSLAVGGQGQETQYF.

This clone was found a few times. This chain uses TRBV5-8 with TRBJ2-4, with D unresolved. V was shortened by 2 bases and J by 3 bases, with 6 bases between the two germline ends. The CDR3 has 13 residues. Germline loops: CDR1 SGHTS, CDR2 YDEGEE. In DNA, the CDR3 is TGTGCCAGCAGCTTCTGGGGCAAAAACATTCAGTACTTC. This gives the protein CASSFWGKNIQYF.

The chain is built from TRBV19 and TRBJ1-5; TRBD1 might be the D (5 bases). This CDR3 has 13 amino acids. V lost 5 bases and J lost 7, with 12 bases in between. In germline, CDR1 is LNHDA, CDR2 SQIVND (reference sequence). CDR3 sequence reads: CASSPSRGQPQHF. The CDR3 nucleotides are TGTGCCAGTAGTCCTAGTCGGGGGCAGCCCCAGCATTTT.

This clone was observed a single time. J is TRBJ1-1 and V is TRBV7-2; TRBD1 might be the D (5 bases). The CDR3 is 19 amino acids. V was shortened by 6 bases and J by 1 base, with 27 bases between the two germline ends. Germline V gene sequence: CDR1 SGHTA, CDR2 FQGNSA. CDR3 bases: TGTGCCAGCAGTCGTTCCAGCAGGCCCGGGGGAATTCCGAACACTGAAGCTTTCTTT. Protein: CASSRSSRPGGIPNTEAFF.

The V call is TRBV7-2, the J call TRBJ2-3; D remains ambiguous. Trimming took off 5 bases at V and 5 bases at J, with 14 bases between the two ends. CDR1 SGHTA and CDR2 FQGNSA come from the germline V gene. The CDR3 totals 14 residues. CDR3 sequence (DNA): TGTGCCAGCAGCCGAGGCCTTAGGAGAGATACGCAGTATTTT. Protein product: CASSRGLRRDTQYF.

The chain links TRBV19 to TRBJ2-7; D is undetermined. Germline V lookup: CDR1 LNHDA, CDR2 SQIVND (reference sequence). The CDR3 is made up of 14 amino acids. V shed 5 bases and J shed 0 bases, with 11 bases lying between them. CDR3: CASSLTLNSYEQYF. CDR3 nucleotides: TGTGCCAGTAGTCTAACTTTGAACTCCTACGAGCAGTACTTC.

This chain connects TRBV7-9 to TRBJ2-3; D not certain. V gave up 1 base and J gave up 0 bases, with 5 bases separating them. The CDR3 extends over 14 amino acids. Germline V CDR1 and CDR2: SEHNR, FQNEAQ (reference sequence). CDR3 DNA sequence: TGTGCCAGCAGCTTAGGACTTAGCACAGATACGCAGTATTTT. Protein: CASSLGLSTDTQYF.

V is TRBV5-1 and J is TRBJ2-1; TRBD1 might be the D (6 bases). V was clipped by 2 bases and J by 6 bases, with 15 bases between them. The CDR3 length is 15 residues. The germline CDR1 and CDR2 sequences are SGHRS and YFSETQ. The CDR3 nucleotides read TGCGCCAGCAGCTTCTTTACAGGGTTCGGCAATGAGCAGTTCTTC. Its protein is CASSFFTGFGNEQFF.